The T cell receptor (beta chain) described here comes from a study of blood T cell repertoires in COVID-19. Study context: The analysed material was cDNA or gDNA that came from T cells, B-cell-depleted T cells, or PBMCs.

The V gene's germline CDR1 is KGHSH and CDR2 LQKENI. The CDR3 spans 14 residues. V was clipped by 2 bases and J by 5 bases, with 12 bases between them. In the original workflow: Reference gene primer amplification gave estimated nucleated cell counts. Sequencing was performed with immunoSEQ multiplex PCR; in TCRdb, only in-frame clones are kept and a portion is missing. V, J and clone size are those of that table, while D and trimming were read from the DNA. The table shows about 110,000 clones, with approximately 80% occurring only once. Sequencing was performed on peripheral blood. The J gene is TRBJ1-2, the V gene TRBV18; TRBD1 might be the D (5 bases). The receptor's source is a woman aged 55 to 70 with acute or convalescent COVID-19. The CDR3 region has the DNA TGTGCCAGCTCACCAGTCGACAGAGCATATGGCTACACCTTC. Its protein is CASSPVDRAYGYTF.